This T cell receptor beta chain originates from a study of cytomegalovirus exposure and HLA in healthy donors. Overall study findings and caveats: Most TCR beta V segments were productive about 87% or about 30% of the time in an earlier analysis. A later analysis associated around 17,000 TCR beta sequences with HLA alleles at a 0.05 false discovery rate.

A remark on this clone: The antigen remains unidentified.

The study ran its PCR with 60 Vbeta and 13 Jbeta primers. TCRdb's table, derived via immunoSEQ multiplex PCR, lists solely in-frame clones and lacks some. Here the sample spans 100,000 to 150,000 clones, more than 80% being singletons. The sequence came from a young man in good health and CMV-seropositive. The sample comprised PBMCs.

The CDR3, as DNA: TGTGCCAGCAGTTACGGTGCAGGGGCGGGCTATGGCTACACCTTC. Its protein is CASSYGAGAGYGYTF. The chain carries TRBV6-5 and TRBJ1-2; maybe TRBD1 (6 bases). Germline V CDR1 and CDR2: MNHEY, SVGAGI. CDR3 size: 15 residues. V was cut by 2 bases and J by 4 bases, with 14 bases left in between.